Reported below is one T cell receptor beta chain. The V segment lost 5 bases and the J segment 4 bases; nucleotides outside the gene matches: 17. CDR3 length: 18 residues. Per the germline V gene, CDR1 is SGHAT and CDR2 is FQNNGV. TCRdb re-analysed the RT-PCR reads in MiXCR, keeping a single row per CDR3 protein. This table holds over 400,000 distinct CDR3 sequences, 13% found once. This entry comes from a study of response to subunit inactivated influenza vaccine. This specimen consisted of PBMCs from blood, obtained 45 days after vaccination. The origin of this receptor is a man aged 45 to 65 who received an inactivated influenza vaccine. V usage is TRBV11-2 and J usage is TRBJ2-1; TRBD2 matches at 7 bases. CDR3 coding DNA: TGTGCCAGCAGCCAACCGTACTCTAGCGGTCAACGGTACAATGAGCAGTTCTTC. The encoded protein is CASSQPYSSGQRYNEQFF.